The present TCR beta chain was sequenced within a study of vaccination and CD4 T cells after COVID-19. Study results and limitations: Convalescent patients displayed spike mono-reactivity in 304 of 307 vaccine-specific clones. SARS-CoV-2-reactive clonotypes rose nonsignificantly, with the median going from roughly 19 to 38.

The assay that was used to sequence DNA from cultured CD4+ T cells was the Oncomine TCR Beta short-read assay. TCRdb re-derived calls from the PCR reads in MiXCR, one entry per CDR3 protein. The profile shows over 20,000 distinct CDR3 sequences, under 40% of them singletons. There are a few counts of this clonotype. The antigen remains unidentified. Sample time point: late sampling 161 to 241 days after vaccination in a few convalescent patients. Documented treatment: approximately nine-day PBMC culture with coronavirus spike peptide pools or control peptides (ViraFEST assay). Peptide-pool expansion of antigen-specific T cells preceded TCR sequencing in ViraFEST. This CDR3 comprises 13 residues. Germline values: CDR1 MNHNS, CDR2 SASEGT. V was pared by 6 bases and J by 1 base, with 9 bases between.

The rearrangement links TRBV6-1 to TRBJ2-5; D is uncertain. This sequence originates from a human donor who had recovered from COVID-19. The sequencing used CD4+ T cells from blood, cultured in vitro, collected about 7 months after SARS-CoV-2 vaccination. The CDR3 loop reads CASRRTAQETQYF. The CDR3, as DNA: TGTGCCAGCAGGCGGACGGCCCAAGAGACCCAGTACTTC.